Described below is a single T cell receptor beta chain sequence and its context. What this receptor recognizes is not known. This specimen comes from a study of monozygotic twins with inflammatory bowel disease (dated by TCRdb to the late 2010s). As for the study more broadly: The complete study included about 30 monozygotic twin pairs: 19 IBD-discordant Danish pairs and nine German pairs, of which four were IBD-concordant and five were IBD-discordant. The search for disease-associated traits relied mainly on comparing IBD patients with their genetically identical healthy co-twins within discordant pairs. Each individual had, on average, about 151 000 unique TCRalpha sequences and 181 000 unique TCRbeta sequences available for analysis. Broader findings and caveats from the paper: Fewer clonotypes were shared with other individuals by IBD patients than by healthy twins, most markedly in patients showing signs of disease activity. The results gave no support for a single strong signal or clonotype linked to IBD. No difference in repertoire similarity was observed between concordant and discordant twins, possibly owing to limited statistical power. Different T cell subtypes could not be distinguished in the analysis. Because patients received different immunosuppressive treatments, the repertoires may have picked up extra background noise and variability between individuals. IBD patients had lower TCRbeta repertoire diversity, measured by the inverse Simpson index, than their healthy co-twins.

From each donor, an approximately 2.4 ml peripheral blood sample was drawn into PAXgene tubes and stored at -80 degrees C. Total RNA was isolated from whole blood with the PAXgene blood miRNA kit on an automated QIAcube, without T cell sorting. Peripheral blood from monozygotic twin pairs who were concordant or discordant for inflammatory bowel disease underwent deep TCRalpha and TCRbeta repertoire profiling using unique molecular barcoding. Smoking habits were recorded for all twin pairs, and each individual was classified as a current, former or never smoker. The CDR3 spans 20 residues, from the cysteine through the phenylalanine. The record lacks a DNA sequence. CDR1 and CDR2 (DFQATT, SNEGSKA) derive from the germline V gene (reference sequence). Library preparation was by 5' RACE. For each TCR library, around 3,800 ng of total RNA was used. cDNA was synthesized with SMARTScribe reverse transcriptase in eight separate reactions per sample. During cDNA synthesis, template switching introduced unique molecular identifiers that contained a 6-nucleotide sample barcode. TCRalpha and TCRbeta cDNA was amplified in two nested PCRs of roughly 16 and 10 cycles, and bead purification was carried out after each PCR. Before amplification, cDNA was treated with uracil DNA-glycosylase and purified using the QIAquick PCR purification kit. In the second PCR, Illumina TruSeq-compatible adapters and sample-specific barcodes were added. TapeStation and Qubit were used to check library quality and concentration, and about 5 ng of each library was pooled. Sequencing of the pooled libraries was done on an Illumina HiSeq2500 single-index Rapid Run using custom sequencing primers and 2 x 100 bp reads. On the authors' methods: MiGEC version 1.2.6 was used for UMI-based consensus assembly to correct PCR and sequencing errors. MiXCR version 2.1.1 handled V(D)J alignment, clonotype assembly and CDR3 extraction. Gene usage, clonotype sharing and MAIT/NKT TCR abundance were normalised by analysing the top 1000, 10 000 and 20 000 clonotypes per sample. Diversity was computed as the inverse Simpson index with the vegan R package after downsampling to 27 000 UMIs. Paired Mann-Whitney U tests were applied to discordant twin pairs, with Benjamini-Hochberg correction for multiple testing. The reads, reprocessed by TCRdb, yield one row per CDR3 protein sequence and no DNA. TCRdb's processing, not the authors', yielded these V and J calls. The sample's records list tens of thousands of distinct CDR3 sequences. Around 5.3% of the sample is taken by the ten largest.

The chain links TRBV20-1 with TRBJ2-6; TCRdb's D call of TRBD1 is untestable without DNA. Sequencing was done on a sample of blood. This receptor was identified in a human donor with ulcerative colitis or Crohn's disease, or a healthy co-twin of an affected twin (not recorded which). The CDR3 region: CSARAFSAGTASSGANVLTF.